Listed here are 25 T cell receptor beta chains from one sample, sequenced in a study of T-cell memory formation after mild COVID-19. TCRdb reanalysed the 5' RACE reads using MiXCR and keeps one entry per CDR3 protein. The table has roughly 510,000 distinct CDR3 sequences, 17% seen once. The sequenced sample was PBMCs or a T cell subset sorted from them (not recorded which). The source is an adult woman who had mild COVID-19 (a few samples of this study predate the infection). Cell type and time point are not known.

In its sample, this clonotype was seen a few times. This rearrangement joins TRBV6-5 to TRBJ2-5, with unresolved D. The germline V gene has CDR1 MNHEY and CDR2 SVGAGI. The CDR3 is made up of 13 amino acids. V was trimmed by 5 bases and J by 1 base, leaving 8 bases between them. The CDR3 nucleotides read TGTGCCAGCAGTGACCTCCTCCAAGAGACCCAGTACTTC. It yields the protein CASSDLLQETQYF.

The V call is TRBV6-6, the J call TRBJ2-5; possibly TRBD2 for D (7 bases). Trimming removed 4 bases at V and 2 bases at J, with 23 bases between. The CDR3 loop spans 18 amino acids. Germline V gene lookup returns CDR1 MNHNY and CDR2 SVGAGI (reference sequence). CDR3 loop: CASSFLRGASSVQETQYF. CDR3 DNA: TGTGCCAGCAGTTTCCTTCGGGGGGCATCCTCGGTTCAAGAGACCCAGTACTTC.

The chain combines TRBV9 with TRBJ1-1; D gene uncertain. Germline V gene data show CDR1 as SGDLS and CDR2 as YYNGEE. The V gene lost 0 bases and the J gene lost 2 bases, with 11 bases spanning the gap. This CDR3 spans 15 amino acids. CDR3 DNA sequence: TGTGCCAGCAGCGTAGATGGTCAGACTAACACTGAAGCTTTCTTT. This codes for CASSVDGQTNTEAFF. Using reference TRBV9 and TRBJ1-1 for the parts outside the CDR3, the full variable domain is DSGVTQTPKHLITATGQRVTLRCSPRSGDLSVYWYQQSLDQGLQFLIQYYNGEERAKGNILERFSAQQFPDLHSELNLSSLELGDSALYFCASSVDGQTNTEAFFGQGTRLTVV.

There are a few counts of this clonotype. This chain connects TRBV5-1 to TRBJ1-2; possible D gene TRBD1, 5 bases. Trimming stripped 4 bases from V and 7 bases from J, with 20 bases between. Germline-derived CDR1 and CDR2 are SGHRS and YFSETQ. This CDR3 region has 15 residues. CDR3 sequence reads: CASSTIGTVDVGYTF. CDR3 nucleotide sequence: TGCGCCAGCAGCACCATAGGGACGGTCGATGTTGGCTACACCTTC.

The chain links TRBV29-1 to TRBJ2-1; D might be TRBD1 (6 bases). Trimming cost V 3 bases and J 4 bases, with 10 bases left between them. Germline loops: CDR1 SQVTM, CDR2 ANQGSEA. The CDR3 sequence is 13 residues long. The CDR3 DNA reads TGCAGCGTTGACGCCACAGGGTACAATGAGCAGTTCTTC. Amino acid sequence: CSVDATGYNEQFF.

This chain connects TRBV4-1 to TRBJ2-3; no definite D call. Germline CDR1 is MGHRA and CDR2 is YSYEKL. V shed 1 base and J shed 4 bases, with 6 bases lying between them. The CDR3 runs to 13 residues. In DNA form, the CDR3 reads TGCGCCAGCAGCCAAGTTACCCCAGATACGCAGTATTTT. Its protein product is CASSQVTPDTQYF.

In its sample, this clonotype was seen a few times. V gene TRBV5-5 combines with J gene TRBJ2-7, with a weak D call TRBD1 (6 bases). CDR1 is SGHKS and CDR2 is YYEKEE in the germline V gene (reference sequence). This CDR3 has 14 residues. V gave up 4 bases and J gave up 12 bases, with 23 bases separating them. DNA for the CDR3: TGTGCCAGCAGCGGCCAACAGGGTTTAAGTCCTCCGTACTTC. It codes for CASSGQQGLSPPYF. Complete variable domain (other parts from reference TRBV5-5 and TRBJ2-7): DAGVTQSPTHLIKTRGQQVTLRCSPISGHKSVSWYQQVLGQGPQFIFQYYEKEERGRGNFPDRFSARQFPNYSSELNVNALLLGDSALYLCASSGQQGLSPPYFGPGTRLTVT.

This clonotype came up a few times. The rearrangement links TRBV10-3 to TRBJ2-3; 10 bases fit TRBD2. This CDR3 contains 16 residues. The J segment lost 0 bases and the V segment lost 9 bases, leaving 9 bases of the junction unmatched. Germline CDR1 is ENHRY and CDR2 is SYGVKD. The CDR3 DNA follows: TGTGCCATTTCTAGCGGGGGCCGGACTAGCACAGATACGCAGTATTTT. This codes for CAISSGGRTSTDTQYF.

The gene calls are TRBV30 and TRBJ2-3; 8 positions match TRBD1. From germline, CDR1 is GTSNPN and CDR2 SVGIG (reference sequence). J was trimmed by 5 bases and V by 0 bases; bases with no gene match: 10. The CDR3 has 16 residues. This CDR3 reads CAWSVRFRGQGDTQYF. The CDR3 DNA reads as TGTGCCTGGAGTGTAAGGTTCAGGGGGCAGGGAGATACGCAGTATTTT.

This clonotype has just a few counts. CDR3 nucleotide sequence: TGTGCCAGCAGCGTTACTAGCGGGCTTAGCACAGATACGCAGTATTTT. It translates to CASSVTSGLSTDTQYF. This chain links TRBV9 with TRBJ2-3, with 9 bases identical to TRBD2. Germline CDR1 reads SGDLS; CDR2 reads YYNGEE. Trimming cost V 2 bases and J 0 bases; bases outside gene matches: 4. CDR3 length: 16 amino acids.

The chain joins TRBV19 to TRBJ1-4, with 8 nucleotides matching TRBD1. Per germline, CDR1 LNHDA and CDR2 SQIVND (reference sequence). The V gene end was trimmed by 3 bases and the J gene end by 3 bases; junction bases not matched to a gene: 9. The CDR3 spans 17 residues. The DNA for the CDR3 is TGTGCCAGTAGTATTGGACAGGGAAGAAGTGCTAATGAAAAACTGTTTTTT. This encodes CASSIGQGRSANEKLFF.

This clonotype was counted between two and nine times. The chain links TRBV6-5 to TRBJ1-4, with 7 bases matching TRBD1. The germline V gene has CDR1 MNHEY and CDR2 SVGAGI. V shed 6 bases and J 8 bases; nucleotides not matched to a gene: 9. This CDR3 region has 14 residues. The chain's CDR3 is CASSRTGRGEKLFF. The CDR3 DNA is TGTGCCAGCAGCAGGACAGGACGGGGGGAAAAACTGTTTTTT.

The rearrangement links TRBV4-2 to TRBJ1-2, with 10 bases matching TRBD1. There are 14 residues in the CDR3. Per the germline V gene, CDR1 is LGHNA and CDR2 is YNFKEQ. The ends lost 5 bases at V and 2 bases at J; junction bases unmatched: 2. The CDR3 region is CASSEGQGNYGYTF. The CDR3 region has the DNA TGTGCCAGCAGCGAGGGACAGGGGAACTATGGCTACACCTTC.

In this sample, this clonotype turned up many times. The chain uses TRBV5-1 and TRBJ2-2; no clear D. Germline V gene data show CDR1 as SGHRS and CDR2 as YFSETQ. Between the trimmed V and J ends, which lost 1 base and 5 bases, there was a span of 6 bases. The CDR3 totals 13 residues. This CDR3 is CASSLIGTGELFF. In DNA form, the CDR3 reads TGCGCCAGCAGCTTGATCGGGACCGGGGAGCTGTTTTTT.

This clonotype was found a few times. This sequence joins TRBV6-4 and TRBJ2-2; D may be TRBD1 (6 bases). The CDR3 is made up of 15 amino acids. Trimming took off 2 bases at V and 2 bases at J, with 9 bases between the two ends. Germline-derived CDR1 and CDR2 are MRHNA and SNTAGT. The CDR3 protein is CASSDEQGNTGELFF. CDR3 DNA sequence: TGTGCCAGCAGTGACGAACAGGGAAACACCGGGGAGCTGTTTTTT.

This clonotype came up a few times. CDR3: CASSGLSLSAFF. CDR3 sequence (DNA): TGTGCCAGCAGCGGGCTCTCCCTTTCGGCTTTCTTT. The rearrangement joins TRBV12-3 or TRBV12-4 to TRBJ1-1, with D uncertain. V dropped 6 bases and J dropped 11 bases, with 16 bases sitting between them. This CDR3 has 12 amino acids.

This clonotype was observed a handful of times. The chain uses TRBV7-2 and TRBJ2-6; D might be TRBD1 or TRBD2, each matching 6 bases. Per germline, CDR1 SGHTA and CDR2 FQGNSA. There are 16 residues in the CDR3. The V end lost 5 bases, the J end lost 0 bases, and 11 bases lay between the germline ends. The CDR3 region has the DNA TGTGCCAGCAGCAGAGGGGGGCACTCTGGGGCCAACGTCCTGACTTTC. Translated, it gives CASSRGGHSGANVLTF.

This clonotype was seen a few times. V gene TRBV27 combines with J gene TRBJ1-5, with D possibly being TRBD1 (6 bases). The CDR3 runs to 14 residues. Germline loops: CDR1 MNHEY, CDR2 SMNVEV (reference sequence). Trimming cost V 5 bases and J 7 bases, with 15 bases left between them. The CDR3 DNA is TGTGCCAGCAGTAACAGGGACGGCGGCCAGCCCCAGCATTTT. Translated, it gives CASSNRDGGQPQHF.

The chain has TRBV24-1 and TRBJ1-1; a weak D match, TRBD1 (5 bases). V lost 7 bases and J lost 5, with 7 bases in between. The CDR3 is 11 amino acids. Per the germline V gene, CDR1 is KGHDR and CDR2 is SFDVKD. CDR3 coding DNA: TGTGCCACCAGCCAGGGTACTGAAGCTTTCTTT. It yields the protein CATSQGTEAFF.

The chain couples TRBV19 to TRBJ2-7; D not resolved. The CDR3 runs to 14 residues. V lost 4 bases and J lost 0, with 10 bases in between. In germline, CDR1 is LNHDA, CDR2 SQIVND (reference sequence). The CDR3 DNA reads as TGTGCCAGTAGTAGGCAAAAAAGCTCCTACGAGCAGTACTTC. Its protein product is CASSRQKSSYEQYF.

The rearrangement joins TRBV18 to TRBJ2-5, with TRBD2 matching 10 bases. The germline V gene has CDR1 KGHSH and CDR2 LQKENI. This CDR3 is 18 amino acids long. V shed 3 bases and J 2 bases; nucleotides not matched to a gene: 12. CDR3 sequence reads: CASSPLPVSSGGQETQYF. CDR3 DNA sequence: TGTGCCAGCTCACCTCTGCCGGTATCTAGCGGGGGACAAGAGACCCAGTACTTC. Full variable domain (outside the CDR3, taken from reference TRBV18 and TRBJ2-5): NAGVMQNPRHLVRRRGQEARLRCSPMKGHSHVYWYRQLPEEGLKFMVYLQKENIIDESGMPKERFSAEFPKEGPSILRIQQVVRGDSAAYFCASSPLPVSSGGQETQYFGPGTRLLVL.

J is TRBJ1-1 and V is TRBV4-1; tentative D call: TRBD1 (5 bases). V lost 1 base and J 11 bases, leaving 17 bases between the germline ends. The V gene's germline CDR1 is MGHRA and CDR2 YSYEKL. The CDR3 runs to 14 residues. CDR3 sequence (DNA): TGCGCCAGCAGCCAAGGGGGGAGCCATCCCAGGGCTTTCTTT. Translated, it gives CASSQGGSHPRAFF.

A few counts support this clonotype. J is TRBJ1-5 and V is TRBV15, with D uncertain. The CDR3 is 14 residues long. The germline V and J ends were trimmed by 0 bases and 9 bases, with 12 bases remaining between them. Germline CDR1 reads LNHNV; CDR2 reads YYDKDF (reference sequence). The CDR3 region is CATSRDYGNMPQHF. In DNA, the CDR3 is TGTGCCACCAGCAGAGATTATGGGAATATGCCCCAGCATTTT. Combining the CDR3 with reference TRBV15 and TRBJ1-5 gives the whole variable domain DAMVIQNPRYQVTQFGKPVTLSCSQTLNHNVMYWYQQKSSQAPKLLFHYYDKDFNNEADTPDNFQSRRPNTSFCFLDIRSPGLGDTAMYLCATSRDYGNMPQHFGDGTRLSIL.

In its sample, this clonotype was seen a few times. CDR3 residues: CASSAATGAKNIQYF. The CDR3 DNA sequence: TGTGCCAGCAGCGCCGCTACAGGGGCCAAAAACATTCAGTACTTC. The chain uses TRBV7-9 and TRBJ2-4, with TRBD1 as a possible D gene (6 bases). V dropped 5 bases and J dropped 1 base, with 12 bases sitting between them. The CDR3 has 15 amino acids. CDR1 is SEHNR, CDR2 FQNEAQ, per germline (reference sequence).

This clonotype was counted between two and nine times. V and J are TRBV4-2 and TRBJ2-3; D might be TRBD2 (6 bases). The length of the CDR3 is 14 residues. The germline gives CDR1 LGHNA, CDR2 YNFKEQ. V dropped 6 bases and J dropped 2 bases, with 12 bases sitting between them. The CDR3 spells CASRESSATDTQYF. For the CDR3, the DNA is TGTGCCAGCAGGGAGTCTAGCGCCACAGATACGCAGTATTTT.